This T cell receptor (beta chain) was recovered during a study of T cell responses to AZD1222 COVID-19 vaccine. Whole-study results and caveats: Seropositive at baseline were only five or six AZD1222 recipients. After two AZD1222 doses, spike-specific TCR breadth and depth rose versus day 0.

Method: immunoSEQ multiplex PCR; TCRdb's copy keeps in-frame clones and lacks some. The sample holds 150,000 or so clones, 85% to 95% seen once. The germline V gene has CDR1 WSHSY and CDR2 SAAADI. With V trimmed by 5 bases and J by 0 bases, 6 bases remained unmatched. This CDR3 region has 16 residues. In the case of this clone: Its antigen is not known.

The sequence came from an adult in good health. J is TRBJ2-2 and V is TRBV10-2; 7 bases match TRBD2. Source: peripheral blood, taken on day 0 of AZD1222 vaccination. This chain's CDR3 is CASSLLAGPNTGELFF. CDR3 in DNA: TGCGCCAGCAGTTTGTTAGCGGGCCCGAACACCGGGGAGCTGTTTTTT.